Presented here are 25 T cell receptor beta chains from one specimen sequenced in a study of cytomegalovirus exposure and HLA in healthy donors. 13 Jbeta primers and 60 Vbeta primers were used for the PCR. Sequenced by immunoSEQ multiplex PCR; TCRdb stores in-frame clones only, minus some. The sample contains over 65,000 clones, around 80% of which appear only once. Sequenced input: PBMCs. These receptor sequences come from a man aged 35-49 years in good health and CMV-seronegative.

CDR3 protein: CASSRPQGTSGSGTYEQYF. The DNA for the CDR3 is TGTGCCAGCAGCCGCCCACAGGGGACTAGCGGGAGTGGGACCTACGAGCAGTACTTC. This chain joins TRBV7-2 and TRBJ2-7; 14 bases fit TRBD2. V gave up 5 bases and J gave up 2 bases; unmatched junction bases: 14. The CDR3 has 19 amino acids. Germline V CDR1 and CDR2: SGHTA, FQGNSA.

V is TRBV7-6 and J is TRBJ1-6; D is possibly TRBD1 (6 bases). V was shortened by 0 bases and J by 8 bases, with 8 bases between the two germline ends. Germline lookup yields CDR1 SGHVS and CDR2 FNYEAQ. CDR3 length: 14 amino acids. The CDR3 DNA sequence: TGTGCCAGCAGCTTAGCAGGGGGTCATTCACCCCTCCACTTT. This encodes CASSLAGGHSPLHF.

The V gene is TRBV6-1, the J gene TRBJ2-2, with a possible D match to TRBD1 (5 bases). Germline V lookup: CDR1 MNHNS, CDR2 SASEGT. This CDR3 is built from 12 residues. The V end was cut by 8 bases, the J end by 6 bases, with 10 bases between. The CDR3 is CASETVAGELFF. Here the CDR3 DNA reads TGTGCCAGCGAGACAGTGGCCGGGGAGCTGTTTTTT.

This clone was counted once. The gene calls are TRBV11-2 and TRBJ1-1, with D hard to call. The CDR3 runs to 16 residues. V lost 5 bases to trimming and J lost 0 bases, with 16 bases between them. The germline gives CDR1 SGHAT, CDR2 FQNNGV. CDR3: CASSPTRRMVNTEAFF. CDR3 nucleotide sequence: TGTGCCAGCAGCCCAACACGGCGGATGGTGAACACTGAAGCTTTCTTT.

The chain is built from TRBV9 and TRBJ1-2; D unresolved. CDR1 and CDR2 from the germline V gene are SGDLS and YYNGEE. V gave up 4 bases and J gave up 8 bases, with 15 bases separating them. The CDR3 length is 13 residues. The CDR3 nucleotides are TGTGCCAGCAGCATTAATCGGTGGAGCGGCTACACCTTC. This encodes CASSINRWSGYTF.

The chain employs TRBV5-4 and TRBJ1-1; the match to TRBD1 covers 11 bases. This CDR3 has 14 amino acids. Germline CDR1 and CDR2: SGHNT and YYREEE (reference sequence). Trimming cost V 4 bases and J 11 bases; bases outside gene matches: 10. The chain's CDR3 is CASSPGTGGSGAFF. The DNA of the CDR3 is TGTGCCAGCAGCCCCGGGACAGGGGGTTCCGGGGCTTTCTTT. Based on the CDR3 plus reference TRBV5-4 and TRBJ1-1, the full variable domain is ETGVTQSPTHLIKTRGQQVTLRCSSQSGHNTVSWYQQALGQGPQFIFQYYREEENGRGNFPPRFSGLQFPNYSSELNVNALELDDSALYLCASSPGTGGSGAFFGQGTRLTVV.

The J gene is TRBJ2-5, the V gene TRBV7-9; D possibly corresponds to TRBD1 (5 bases). The CDR3 is 13 amino acids. Trimming shortened V by 6 bases and J by 1 base, and 9 bases separated the two germline ends. Looked up from germline, CDR1 is SEHNR and CDR2 is FQNEAQ (reference sequence). CDR3 coding DNA: TGTGCCAGCAGAGACAGCGCCCAAGAGACCCAGTACTTC. It specifies CASRDSAQETQYF.

This chain uses TRBV6-5 with TRBJ2-4, with D maybe TRBD1 (5 bases). The germline V gene has CDR1 MNHEY and CDR2 SVGAGI. Trimming pared 2 bases from V and 1 base from J, leaving 9 bases between. This CDR3 spans 15 amino acids. CDR3 in DNA: TGTGCCAGCAGTTACGAGAAGGGGGCCAAAAACATTCAGTACTTC. Residues: CASSYEKGAKNIQYF.

J is TRBJ1-1 and V is TRBV6-1; no clear D. The CDR3 consists of 14 residues. Germline CDR1 is MNHNS and CDR2 is SASEGT. V dropped 8 bases and J dropped 5 bases, with 18 bases sitting between them. The CDR3 DNA reads TGTGCCAGCGAGACATCAACCGATTTGACTGAAGCTTTCTTT. Translating it yields CASETSTDLTEAFF.

This rearrangement joins TRBV18 to TRBJ2-3; 7 nucleotides match TRBD2. From germline, CDR1 is KGHSH and CDR2 LQKENI. The junction had 4 bases not matched to a gene; V was cut back by 6 bases and J by 1 base. This CDR3 is 14 amino acids long. The CDR3 here is CASSPGGGTDTQYF. CDR3 nucleotide sequence: TGTGCCAGCTCGCCGGGGGGTGGCACAGATACGCAGTATTTT.

V gene TRBV5-1 combines with J gene TRBJ1-1, with D uncertain. Germline lookup yields CDR1 SGHRS and CDR2 YFSETQ. The length of the CDR3 is 15 residues. Trimming took off 0 bases at V and 1 base at J, with 10 bases between the two ends. In nucleotides, the CDR3 is TGCGCCAGCAGCTTGGCCCTAGGAACGAACACTGAAGCTTTCTTT. This translates into CASSLALGTNTEAFF.

The CDR3 region has the DNA TGTGCCAGACAGGGAAAAACTGGAAACACCATATATTTT. Amino acid sequence: CARQGKTGNTIYF. The chain has TRBV21-1 and TRBJ1-3; the table's TRBD1 call for D was not verified on the DNA. TRBV21-1 constitutes a pseudogene. The CDR3 runs to 13 residues.

The chain has TRBV5-4 and TRBJ2-7; TRBD1 matches 9 bases. From germline, CDR1 is SGHNT and CDR2 YYREEE (reference sequence). V was clipped by 0 bases and J by 3 bases; unmatched bases: 7. The CDR3 has 16 residues. Here the CDR3 DNA reads TGTGCCAGCAGCTTGGGACAGGGGGTAGCGAACTACGAGCAGTACTTC. Translating gives CASSLGQGVANYEQYF.

V gene TRBV18 combines with J gene TRBJ2-3, with D perhaps matching TRBD1 (6 bases). Trimming pared 6 bases from V and 0 bases from J, leaving 13 bases between. The germline V gene encodes CDR1 KGHSH and CDR2 LQKENI. The CDR3 runs 15 residues. CDR3 DNA: TGTGCCAGCTCCCCCTCACAGGGCAGCACAGATACGCAGTATTTT. It is translated as CASSPSQGSTDTQYF.

The chain has TRBV18 and TRBJ2-3, with TRBD1 as a possible D gene (7 bases). Germline V gene lookup returns CDR1 KGHSH and CDR2 LQKENI. Trimming removed 4 bases at V and 3 bases at J, with 17 bases between. This CDR3 has 16 amino acids. CDR3 in amino acids: CASSRGDSIITDTQYF. CDR3 bases: TGTGCCAGCTCACGGGGGGACAGCATAATAACAGATACGCAGTATTTT.

CDR3 sequence reads: CAISESFPGGEQYF. The CDR3 DNA reads as TGTGCCATCAGTGAGTCGTTCCCCGGGGGGGAGCAGTACTTC. The rearrangement links TRBV10-3 to TRBJ2-7, with 7 bases lining up with TRBD2. The CDR3 sequence is 14 residues long. The V gene's germline CDR1 is ENHRY and CDR2 SYGVKD. The J segment lost 7 bases and the V segment lost 0 bases, leaving 6 bases of the junction unmatched.

The chain joins TRBV13 to TRBJ2-1, with 8 bases fitting TRBD2. V lost 6 bases to trimming and J lost 5 bases; unmatched junction nucleotides: 12. The CDR3 sequence is 16 residues long. Germline V gene lookup returns CDR1 PRHDT and CDR2 FYEKMQ (reference sequence). CDR3: CASRDHGTSNDNEQFF. CDR3 coding DNA: TGTGCCAGCAGAGACCACGGGACTAGTAACGACAATGAGCAGTTCTTC.

V and J are TRBV20-1 and TRBJ2-7; D might be TRBD1 (5 bases). The CDR3 runs to 11 residues. The germline V and J ends were trimmed by 4 bases and 5 bases, with 9 bases remaining between them. CDR1 and CDR2 (germline): DFQATT, SNEGSKA (reference sequence). CDR3 in amino acids: CSATQQDEQYF. The CDR3 coding sequence is TGCAGTGCTACCCAACAGGACGAGCAGTACTTC.

This clone was seen only a few times. The chain is built from TRBV7-7 and TRBJ2-4, with D unresolved. Per germline, CDR1 SSHAT and CDR2 FNYEAQ (reference sequence). The ends were cut back, 1 base at V and 8 bases at J, with 12 bases in the middle. The CDR3 length is 14 residues. The CDR3 DNA follows: TGTGCCAGCAGCTTAGGTGCGAGGTCGGACATTCAGTACTTC. This codes for CASSLGARSDIQYF.

V is TRBV10-1 and J is TRBJ2-7; a weak D match, TRBD2 (5 bases). The CDR3 is 14 amino acids. The V and J ends lost 6 bases and 5 bases respectively, with 17 bases between them. The germline V gene has CDR1 WNHNN and CDR2 SYGVQD (reference sequence). This CDR3 reads CASSPDGVRHEQYF. In nucleotides, the CDR3 is TGCGCCAGCAGCCCGGACGGGGTTAGGCACGAGCAGTACTTC.

The gene calls are TRBV19 and TRBJ1-1; TRBD1 aligns across 8 bases. This CDR3 spans 15 amino acids. V lost 5 bases, J lost 2 bases, and 7 bases stayed unmatched. The V gene's germline CDR1 is LNHDA and CDR2 SQIVND (reference sequence). CDR3 coding DNA: TGTGCCAGTAGTGGACAGGGCCGTAGAAACACTGAAGCTTTCTTT. Amino acids: CASSGQGRRNTEAFF.

This sequence joins TRBV6-5 and TRBJ2-3; no clear D. This CDR3 comprises 13 residues. Germline V gene data show CDR1 as MNHEY and CDR2 as SVGAGI. The V and J ends lost 0 bases and 5 bases respectively, with 6 bases between them. The CDR3 sequence: CASSYSGGDTQYF. CDR3 nucleotides: TGTGCCAGCAGTTACTCAGGCGGAGATACGCAGTATTTT.

The sample holds one count of this clone. The chain joins TRBV7-9 to TRBJ2-1, with D tentatively TRBD1 (7 bases). Germline V lookup: CDR1 SEHNR, CDR2 FQNEAQ (reference sequence). V was shortened by 5 bases and J by 3 bases, with 14 bases between the two germline ends. The CDR3 has 15 amino acids. This chain's CDR3 is CASSLGQGGYNEQFF. The CDR3 DNA sequence: TGTGCCAGCAGCCTCGGGCAGGGGGGCTACAATGAGCAGTTCTTC. Filled out from reference TRBV7-9 and TRBJ2-1, the complete variable domain reads DTGVSQNPRHKITKRGQNVTFRCDPISEHNRLYWYRQTLGQGPEFLTYFQNEAQLEKSRLLSDRFSAERPKGSFSTLEIQRTEQGDSAMYLCASSLGQGGYNEQFFGPGTRLTVL.

V gene TRBV9 combines with J gene TRBJ1-6; 7 positions match TRBD1. The CDR3 length is 17 residues. Germline assignment: CDR1 SGDLS and CDR2 YYNGEE. V gave up 0 bases and J gave up 7 bases; unmatched junction bases: 10. CDR3 residues: CASSVENRGQVNSPLHF. CDR3 DNA: TGTGCCAGCAGCGTAGAAAATAGGGGGCAGGTCAATTCACCCCTCCACTTT.

This clone occurred a few times. This chain links TRBV4-1 with TRBJ1-1; perhaps TRBD1 as D (6 bases). V dropped 2 bases and J dropped 1 base, with 8 bases sitting between them. In germline, CDR1 is MGHRA, CDR2 YSYEKL. The CDR3 consists of 14 residues. The CDR3 reads CASSQNRANTEAFF. The CDR3 DNA is TGCGCCAGCAGCCAAAACAGGGCGAACACTGAAGCTTTCTTT.